Presented here are 13 T cell receptor beta chains from one specimen sequenced in a study of blood T cell repertoires in COVID-19. Method: immunoSEQ multiplex PCR; TCRdb's copy keeps in-frame clones and lacks some. The table lists around 300,000 clones, approximately 85% of them singletons, with roughly 11% in the top ten. The sequencing input was peripheral blood. Source of these receptors: a woman in her 70s with acute or convalescent COVID-19.

This clone was counted a single time. The chain employs TRBV5-1 and TRBJ1-3, with no clear D. The CDR3 has 15 amino acids. CDR1 is SGHRS and CDR2 is YFSETQ in the germline V gene. V lost 0 bases to trimming and J lost 0 bases, with 7 bases between them. The CDR3 DNA sequence: TGCGCCAGCAGCTTGGGGCAAAGCTCTGGAAACACCATATATTTT. Translated, it gives CASSLGQSSGNTIYF.

The chain combines TRBV5-4 with TRBJ1-4, with 7 positions matching TRBD1. Germline V lookup: CDR1 SGHNT, CDR2 YYREEE (reference sequence). The V and J ends lost 2 bases and 8 bases, in that order; junction bases with no gene match: 12. The CDR3 has 16 residues. CDR3 residues: CASSLRTGNSGEKLFF. The CDR3 DNA follows: TGTGCCAGCAGCTTAAGGACAGGCAACTCTGGGGAAAAACTGTTTTTT.

V and J are TRBV6-6 and TRBJ1-2, with D perhaps matching TRBD1 (5 bases). V shed 4 bases and J shed 8 bases, with 17 bases lying between them. Per germline, CDR1 MNHNY and CDR2 SVGAGI (reference sequence). This CDR3 region has 14 residues. The CDR3, as DNA: TGTGCCAGCAGTTTCTCCATACAGGCAGACGGCTACACCTTC. It yields the protein CASSFSIQADGYTF.

This chain connects TRBV7-9 to TRBJ2-1; D might be TRBD1 (5 bases). The germline V and J ends were trimmed by 4 bases and 0 bases, with 10 bases remaining between them. Germline CDR1 is SEHNR and CDR2 is FQNEAQ (reference sequence). The CDR3 sequence is 15 residues long. The CDR3 DNA follows: TGTGCCAGCAGCTCCCACAGGAGCTCCTACAATGAGCAGTTCTTC. This gives the protein CASSSHRSSYNEQFF.

The chain is built from TRBV5-8 and TRBJ2-3; tentatively, D is TRBD1 (5 bases). The V gene lost 5 bases and the J gene lost 1 base, with 11 bases spanning the gap. Germline values: CDR1 SGHTS, CDR2 YDEGEE. The CDR3 is 14 residues long. This CDR3 is CASRGQDGTDTQYF. CDR3 bases: TGTGCCAGCAGGGGGCAGGACGGCACAGATACGCAGTATTTT.

A single count supports this clone. The chain uses TRBV19 and TRBJ2-2, with TRBD2 matching 8 bases. J was trimmed by 3 bases and V by 7 bases; bases with no gene match: 13. This CDR3 is built from 17 residues. From germline, CDR1 is LNHDA and CDR2 SQIVND (reference sequence). CDR3 sequence reads: CASNPRVGSGDTGELFF. CDR3 nucleotides: TGTGCCAGTAACCCCCGGGTCGGTAGCGGGGACACCGGGGAGCTGTTTTTT.

The chain uses TRBV5-1 and TRBJ2-3; 7 positions match TRBD1. CDR1 is SGHRS and CDR2 is YFSETQ in the germline V gene. This CDR3 comprises 14 residues. The trim removed 7 bases at V and 0 bases at J, leaving 5 bases unmatched. This CDR3 is CASGTDPSTDTQYF. CDR3 bases: TGCGCCAGCGGGACAGACCCTAGCACAGATACGCAGTATTTT. The full variable domain, rest sourced from reference TRBV5-1 and TRBJ2-3, is KAGVTQTPRYLIKTRGQQVTLSCSPISGHRSVSWYQQTPGQGLQFLFEYFSETQRNKGNFPGRFSGRQFSNSRSEMNVSTLELGDSALYLCASGTDPSTDTQYFGPGTRLTVL.

The chain joins TRBV7-2 to TRBJ1-2; no definite D call. V lost 0 bases and J 8 bases, leaving 10 bases between the germline ends. This CDR3 spans 13 amino acids. Germline V gene sequence: CDR1 SGHTA, CDR2 FQGNSA. The DNA of the CDR3 is TGTGCCAGCAGCTTAGCCCCAGAGGGCGGCTACACCTTC. Its translation is CASSLAPEGGYTF.

The chain couples TRBV6-5 to TRBJ2-4, with D possibly TRBD1 on 6 matching bases. CDR3 length: 15 residues. The germline CDR1 and CDR2 sequences are MNHEY and SVGAGI. The ends were cut back, 6 bases at V and 9 bases at J, with 21 bases in the middle. The CDR3 reads CASSPQGAGSTIQYF. CDR3 DNA: TGTGCCAGCAGCCCACAGGGAGCTGGGAGTACCATTCAGTACTTC.

The gene calls are TRBV4-1 and TRBJ1-2; TRBD1 might be the D (6 bases). Germline V gene data show CDR1 as MGHRA and CDR2 as YSYEKL. Trimming shortened V by 2 bases and J by 4 bases, and 14 bases separated the two germline ends. The CDR3 is 15 amino acids. The CDR3 DNA is TGCGCCAGCAGCCAACAGGGGCAGGGCGGCTATGGCTACACCTTC. Translation: CASSQQGQGGYGYTF.

The chain joins TRBV5-6 to TRBJ2-3; unclear D gene. The CDR3 sequence is 11 residues long. V lost 2 bases, J lost 6 bases, and 4 bases lay in between. Germline values: CDR1 SGHDT, CDR2 YYEEEE. This CDR3 reads CASSLSDTQYF. CDR3 nucleotides: TGTGCCAGCAGCTTATCGGATACGCAGTATTTT. Full variable domain (rest looked up from reference TRBV5-6 and TRBJ2-3): DAGVTQSPTHLIKTRGQQVTLRCSPKSGHDTVSWYQQALGQGPQFIFQYYEEEERQRGNFPDRFSGHQFPNYSSELNVNALLLGDSALYLCASSLSDTQYFGPGTRLTVL.

This chain joins TRBV29-1 and TRBJ1-2; TRBD1 aligns across 10 bases. The CDR3 has 12 residues. CDR1 and CDR2 from the germline V gene are SQVTM and ANQGSEA. With 7 bases clipped from V and 5 bases from J, the junction kept 4 bases outside the gene matches. Here the CDR3 DNA reads TGCAGCGGGGGGACAGGGGCATATGGCTACACCTTC. It encodes CSGGTGAYGYTF.

The sample holds a few counts of this clone. The chain is built from TRBV6-1 and TRBJ1-5; a possible D gene is TRBD1 (5 bases). The V end lost 2 bases, the J end lost 6 bases, and 20 bases lay between the germline ends. The CDR3 runs 17 residues. Germline assignment: CDR1 MNHNS and CDR2 SASEGT. DNA for the CDR3: TGTGCCAGCAGTGAAAGTCCGGCAGGGAGGACGGGTCAGCCCCAGCATTTT. Protein: CASSESPAGRTGQPQHF.